This TCR beta chain was documented in a study of Graves' ophthalmopathy and Graves' hyperthyroidism. This clonotype has at least ten counts. The antigen is undetermined. Study observations and caveats: The majority of expanded thyroid clonotypes above 0.001 frequency also occurred in blood. The model's prediction of ophthalmopathy progression had approximately 71% sensitivity and 72% to 80% specificity.

Beta-chain TCR CDR3 regions were amplified from RNA transcripts. HTBI-primed first-round RT-PCR preceded second-round multiplex PCR. TCRdb re-derived calls from the multiplex PCR reads in MiXCR, one entry per CDR3 protein. Of approximately 700,000 distinct CDR3 sequences listed, approximately 39% are singletons. Per germline, CDR1 SGHDN and CDR2 FVKESK. V lost 3 bases and J 5 bases, leaving 11 bases between the germline ends. The CDR3 consists of 15 residues. The source is an adult man with Graves' ophthalmopathy. This rearrangement joins TRBV14 to TRBJ1-6; tentatively, D is TRBD1 (6 bases). Sequencing was carried out using peripheral blood. The CDR3 protein is CASSHGTFNNSPLHF. The DNA of the CDR3 is TGTGCCAGCAGCCACGGGACATTTAATAATTCACCCCTCCACTTT.